Below, 12 T cell receptor beta chains from the same sample are listed, as sequenced in a study of naive and memory T cell subsets (dated by TCRdb to 2017 to 2019). General study outcomes and caveats: A few larger clonotypes were present in naive repertoires, particularly the CD8 repertoires, and these clonotypes were possibly memory cells re-expressing CD45RA.

For these receptors, no antigen is known. Library preparation was by UMI-ligation and nested PCR. The listed sequencing device is Illumina MiSeq. The beta constant-region primer was an equimolar mix of two oligonucleotides covering both TRBC1 and TRBC2. The ligated cDNA went through four rounds of PCR with nested alpha and beta constant-region primers together with the SP2 primer. In-frame beta chains were kept once TCRdb had trimmed the public reads at Q25 with fastp and called clones with MiXCR. CDR3 protein sequences are deduplicated, and each keeps its most common genes and DNA. This sample gives under 150,000 distinct CDR3 sequences in total; roughly a fifth of them show up just once. The ten top clones hold roughly 0.68% of the sample. Material for sequencing was naive CD8+ T cells from blood. The cell subset or site label, read with the paper, signifies: naive T cells, CD45RA high CD27+. The receptors here all came from a human donor in good health.

The gene calls are TRBV15 and TRBJ2-7, with D perhaps TRBD2 (6 bases). Trimming pared 3 bases from V and 7 bases from J, leaving 22 bases between. The germline gives CDR1 LNHNV, CDR2 YYDKDF (reference sequence). The CDR3 is 16 amino acids. This CDR3 reads CATSRTSGPPPGEQYF. The CDR3 DNA reads as TGTGCCACCAGCAGGACGAGCGGGCCGCCTCCAGGGGAGCAGTACTTC.

The J gene is TRBJ1-6, the V gene TRBV19, with D unresolved. The length of the CDR3 is 16 residues. Trimming removed 5 bases from V and 0 bases from J, with 11 bases in between. Germline V lookup: CDR1 LNHDA, CDR2 SQIVND (reference sequence). In DNA form, the CDR3 reads TGTGCCAGTAGTCCGAGGGCAACCTCCTATAATTCACCCCTCCACTTT. It translates to CASSPRATSYNSPLHF.

The genes are TRBV25-1 and TRBJ2-1; D not certain. Trimming removed 7 bases from V and 10 bases from J, with 11 bases in between. This CDR3 is 11 amino acids long. CDR1 and CDR2 from the germline V gene are MGHDK and SYGVNS. In DNA, the CDR3 is TGTGCCAGCACCCGGTATGGAGAGCAGTTCTTC. Translation: CASTRYGEQFF.

This chain joins TRBV27 and TRBJ2-7; perhaps TRBD2 as D (6 bases). V was shortened by 8 bases and J by 3 bases, with 11 bases between the two germline ends. CDR3 size: 12 residues. Germline V lookup: CDR1 MNHEY, CDR2 SMNVEV (reference sequence). DNA for the CDR3: TGTGCCAGCGGGGACTTGTGCTACGAGCAGTACTTC. It yields the protein CASGDLCYEQYF.

The V gene is TRBV7-8, the J gene TRBJ2-7; the D is unclear. V gave up 0 bases and J gave up 4 bases, with 7 bases separating them. Per germline, CDR1 SGHVS and CDR2 FQNEAQ. The CDR3 is 13 amino acids. Here the CDR3 DNA reads TGTGCCAGCAGCTTAGCAACGAAATACGAGCAGTACTTC. It translates to CASSLATKYEQYF.

The sample holds a few counts of this clonotype. The V and J genes are TRBV28 and TRBJ2-7, with D uncertain. Germline assignment: CDR1 MDHEN and CDR2 SYDVKM. The CDR3 totals 15 residues. The V and J ends lost 3 bases and 0 bases respectively, with 12 bases between them. CDR3 in DNA: TGTGCCAGCAGTTTGGGGTTATCCCCCTCCTACGAGCAGTACTTC. It specifies CASSLGLSPSYEQYF.

This clonotype was seen only a few times. This chain links TRBV20-1 with TRBJ1-1, with D perhaps TRBD1 (5 bases). The CDR3 length is 18 residues. The germline gives CDR1 DFQATT, CDR2 SNEGSKA (reference sequence). Deletions cut 1 base from V and 0 bases from J, with 21 bases between. CDR3 sequence (DNA): TGCAGTGCTAGAGTTCCGTTTACAGGAAACAGAATGAACACTGAAGCTTTCTTT. Its translation: CSARVPFTGNRMNTEAFF.

This clonotype was seen a handful of times. The CDR3 DNA sequence: TGTGCCAGCAGCTTGGTCCCCGGACAGGAGCAGTACTTC. Translating it yields CASSLVPGQEQYF. The chain carries TRBV5-6 and TRBJ2-7; D perhaps matches TRBD1 (6 bases). CDR1 and CDR2 (germline): SGHDT, YYEEEE. The CDR3 covers 13 residues. V was clipped by 0 bases and J by 7 bases, with 11 bases between them.

The rearrangement joins TRBV5-6 to TRBJ1-2, with D possibly TRBD1 on 5 matching bases. The V gene lost 5 bases and the J gene lost 2 bases, with 22 bases spanning the gap. The germline V gene has CDR1 SGHDT and CDR2 YYEEEE. This CDR3 has 17 amino acids. For the CDR3, the DNA is TGTGCCAGCAGGTCCCCGACCCGCCAGGGAACCAACTATGGCTACACCTTC. This sequence encodes CASRSPTRQGTNYGYTF.

This clonotype turned up a few times. The gene calls are TRBV7-9 and TRBJ2-5; unclear D gene. The V end was cut by 4 bases, the J end by 5 bases, with 17 bases between. CDR1 and CDR2 (germline): SEHNR, FQNEAQ (reference sequence). The CDR3 sequence is 15 residues long. The CDR3 region is CASSSAYPVGETQYF. The CDR3 bases are TGTGCCAGCAGCTCCGCTTATCCCGTTGGGGAGACCCAGTACTTC.

The chain carries TRBV28 and TRBJ2-7; 8 bases are a match to TRBD1. Trimming at V came to 8 bases and at J to 6 bases, leaving 6 bases not matched to a gene. Germline assignment: CDR1 MDHEN and CDR2 SYDVKM. The CDR3 runs 12 residues. CDR3 region: CASSTGGLEQYF. The CDR3, as DNA: TGTGCCAGCTCTACAGGGGGTCTCGAGCAGTACTTC.

The gene calls are TRBV6-2 or TRBV6-3 and TRBJ2-2, with D possibly being TRBD1 or TRBD2 (6 bases each). V lost 6 bases to trimming and J lost 1 base, with 18 bases between them. This CDR3 is 17 amino acids long. CDR1 is MNHEY, CDR2 SVGEGT, per germline. The CDR3 sequence is CASRGGTGIENTGELFF. For the CDR3, the DNA is TGTGCCAGCAGGGGGGGAACAGGGATCGAGAACACCGGGGAGCTGTTTTTT.